These 30 T cell receptor beta chains were all obtained from the same sample, sequenced in a study of blood T cell repertoires in COVID-19. Sequencing used immunoSEQ multiplex PCR; TCRdb keeps in-frame clones, though not all of them. The sample has approximately 350,000 clones, approximately 88% seen once. The sequenced sample consisted of peripheral blood. Receptors originate from a woman aged 25 to 39 with COVID-19, enrolled during active disease.

J is TRBJ1-3 and V is TRBV24-1, with a tentative D call TRBD1 (6 bases). The CDR3 is 17 amino acids. The V end was cut by 1 base, the J end by 7 bases, with 19 bases between. Germline-derived CDR1 and CDR2 are KGHDR and SFDVKD. DNA for the CDR3: TGTGCCACCAGTGATTTTAGGCAGGGGAGTAAGGGGAACACCATATATTTT. Protein sequence: CATSDFRQGSKGNTIYF.

This chain links TRBV19 with TRBJ2-1, with 7 positions matching TRBD1. J gave up 8 bases and V 1 base, and 8 bases lay outside the gene matches. CDR1 and CDR2 from the germline V gene are LNHDA and SQIVND (reference sequence). The CDR3 spans 15 residues. CDR3 protein: CASSIGDRVLDEQFF. The CDR3 DNA follows: TGTGCCAGTAGTATAGGGGACAGAGTTTTGGATGAGCAGTTCTTC.

CDR3 in amino acids: CASSQRPGQYQETQYF. The DNA of the CDR3 is TGCGCCAGCAGCCAGCGGCCGGGACAGTACCAAGAGACCCAGTACTTC. This chain connects TRBV4-1 to TRBJ2-5, with TRBD1 matching 7 bases. Germline V gives CDR1 MGHRA, CDR2 YSYEKL. Germline trimming cut 3 bases from V and 0 bases from J; bases unmatched to any gene: 7. This CDR3 has 16 amino acids.

This clone was seen just once. This sequence joins TRBV27 and TRBJ2-5; D is possibly TRBD2 (6 bases). CDR3 length: 15 residues. From germline, CDR1 is MNHEY and CDR2 SMNVEV (reference sequence). With 6 bases removed from V and 5 bases from J, the gap between germline ends came to 19 bases. As DNA, the CDR3 is TGTGCCAGCAGCCCGACTAGTTTGGCGGTGGAGACCCAGTACTTC. This encodes CASSPTSLAVETQYF.

CDR3 DNA: TGTGCCAGCAGTGTTGAACGGGGGATAGGCCGGAGCTCCTATAATTCACCCCTCCACTTT. Translated, it gives CASSVERGIGRSSYNSPLHF. The chain is built from TRBV6-1 and TRBJ1-6, with D possibly matching TRBD1 (5 bases). CDR1 and CDR2 (germline): MNHNS, SASEGT. There are 20 residues in the CDR3. V lost 4 bases to trimming and J lost 0 bases, with 22 bases between them.

This rearrangement joins TRBV6-5 to TRBJ1-1; 8 nucleotides align to TRBD1. The germline V gene encodes CDR1 MNHEY and CDR2 SVGAGI. This CDR3 comprises 15 residues. The trim removed 5 bases at V and 0 bases at J, leaving 5 bases unmatched. CDR3 amino acids: CASSPRQGLNTEAFF. The CDR3 DNA follows: TGTGCCAGCAGTCCGAGACAGGGGTTGAACACTGAAGCTTTCTTT.

The J gene is TRBJ2-2, the V gene TRBV9; maybe TRBD1 (6 bases). Trimming removed 3 bases from V and 2 bases from J, with 14 bases in between. Germline V gene data show CDR1 as SGDLS and CDR2 as YYNGEE. The CDR3 covers 16 residues. CDR3 protein: CASSATTGPNTGELFF. In DNA form, the CDR3 reads TGTGCCAGCAGCGCGACCACAGGGCCTAACACCGGGGAGCTGTTTTTT. Full variable domain (remainder filled in from reference TRBV9 and TRBJ2-2): DSGVTQTPKHLITATGQRVTLRCSPRSGDLSVYWYQQSLDQGLQFLIQYYNGEERAKGNILERFSAQQFPDLHSELNLSSLELGDSALYFCASSATTGPNTGELFFGEGSRLTVL.

The CDR3 region is CSASSQGDSNQPQHF. CDR3 coding DNA: TGCAGTGCTAGTTCACAGGGGGATAGCAATCAGCCCCAGCATTTT. This chain connects TRBV20-1 to TRBJ1-5; 8 positions agree with TRBD1. The CDR3 covers 15 residues. Germline assignment: CDR1 DFQATT and CDR2 SNEGSKA (reference sequence). Trimming removed 3 bases from V and 0 bases from J; junction bases left unmatched: 4.

V is TRBV4-3 and J is TRBJ2-3, with D possibly TRBD1 on 6 matching bases. Trimming pared 0 bases from V and 5 bases from J, leaving 9 bases between. Germline CDR1 is LGHNA and CDR2 is YSLEER. The CDR3 has 14 amino acids. CDR3 in DNA: TGCGCCAGCAGCCAAGAGGCCAGGGGAGATACGCAGTATTTT. This codes for CASSQEARGDTQYF.

The chain is built from TRBV7-9 and TRBJ2-7, with D unresolved. Per the germline V gene, CDR1 is SEHNR and CDR2 is FQNEAQ (reference sequence). Trimming took 4 bases from V and 0 from J, leaving 7 bases between them. The CDR3 is 13 amino acids. CDR3 DNA: TGTGCCAGCAGCTCCACGAGCTCCTACGAGCAGTACTTC. Encoded protein: CASSSTSSYEQYF.

V and J are TRBV5-4 and TRBJ2-2; D may be TRBD1 (6 bases). V shed 0 bases and J shed 3 bases, with 12 bases lying between them. There are 16 residues in the CDR3. Germline V gives CDR1 SGHNT, CDR2 YYREEE (reference sequence). The DNA of the CDR3 is TGTGCCAGCAGCTTGGGGGGAAGGGGGTACACCGGGGAGCTGTTTTTT. Protein product: CASSLGGRGYTGELFF.

The genes are TRBV7-6 and TRBJ2-1; 7 bases fit TRBD1. The CDR3 covers 18 residues. The trim removed 3 bases at V and 1 base at J, leaving 12 bases unmatched. Germline CDR1 is SGHVS and CDR2 is FNYEAQ. The DNA for the CDR3 is TGTGCCAGCAGCTTGGGGCCACAGGGGACCGGGTCCTACAATGAGCAGTTCTTC. Residues: CASSLGPQGTGSYNEQFF. The complete variable domain, with remaining parts taken from reference TRBV7-6 and TRBJ2-1, reads GAGVSQSPRYKVTKRGQDVALRCDPISGHVSLYWYRQALGQGPEFLTYFNYEAQQDKSGLPNDRFSAERPEGSISTLTIQRTEQRDSAMYRCASSLGPQGTGSYNEQFFGPGTRLTVL.

The V call is TRBV12-3 or TRBV12-4, the J call TRBJ2-3; D unclear. Trimming shortened V by 6 bases and J by 5 bases, and 12 bases separated the two germline ends. The CDR3 covers 13 residues. The CDR3 loop is CASSLPPGDTQYF. The DNA of the CDR3 is TGTGCCAGCAGCCTCCCCCCAGGAGATACGCAGTATTTT.

The chain uses TRBV6-2 or TRBV6-3 and TRBJ2-5; TRBD1 agrees at 7 bases. The CDR3 extends over 14 amino acids. CDR1 is MNHEY and CDR2 is SVGEGT in the germline V gene. Trimming cost V 5 bases and J 4 bases; bases outside gene matches: 7. CDR3 sequence (DNA): TGTGCCAGCAGTGACCGGGACAGTCCAGAGACCCAGTACTTC. Translation gives CASSDRDSPETQYF.

The chain recombines TRBV6-2 or TRBV6-3 with TRBJ1-2; no clear D. Germline-derived CDR1 and CDR2 are MNHEY and SVGEGT. V lost 2 bases and J 6 bases, leaving 10 bases between the germline ends. This CDR3 region has 13 residues. This chain's CDR3 is CASSYRGVDGYTF. CDR3 DNA: TGTGCCAGCAGTTACCGGGGTGTGGATGGCTACACCTTC.

V is TRBV12-3 or TRBV12-4 and J is TRBJ2-1; a weak D match, TRBD2 (6 bases). The CDR3 extends over 13 amino acids. V was shortened by 7 bases and J by 8 bases, with 15 bases between the two germline ends. This CDR3 reads CASKPTGDYEQFF. As DNA, the CDR3 is TGTGCCAGCAAACCCACGGGAGACTATGAGCAGTTCTTC.

V and J are TRBV5-8 and TRBJ2-2; 10 nucleotides agree with TRBD2. Looked up from germline, CDR1 is SGHTS and CDR2 is YDEGEE. This CDR3 is 14 amino acids long. V dropped 6 bases and J dropped 5; count of bases not matched to a gene: 4. Written as DNA, the CDR3 is TGTGCCAGCACTAGCGGGAGTCGTACCGGGGAGCTGTTTTTT. Its translation: CASTSGSRTGELFF.

The genes are TRBV9 and TRBJ1-6; possibly TRBD1 for D (5 bases). This CDR3 has 14 amino acids. The V gene lost 2 bases and the J gene lost 9 bases, with 12 bases spanning the gap. Germline V gene lookup returns CDR1 SGDLS and CDR2 YYNGEE. CDR3: CASSVTSQGSPLHF. The CDR3, as DNA: TGTGCCAGCAGCGTCACTTCCCAGGGTTCACCCCTCCACTTT.

This chain links TRBV11-2 with TRBJ1-1; unclear D gene. CDR3 length equals 15 residues. The V gene's germline CDR1 is SGHAT and CDR2 FQNNGV. Trimming removed 5 bases at V and 0 bases at J, with 13 bases between. CDR3 DNA sequence: TGTGCCAGCAGCCGGAGGATGGATATGAACACTGAAGCTTTCTTT. This encodes CASSRRMDMNTEAFF.

The chain joins TRBV7-9 to TRBJ2-3; D perhaps matches TRBD2 (5 bases). Trimming took off 3 bases at V and 2 bases at J, with 9 bases between the two ends. From germline, CDR1 is SEHNR and CDR2 FQNEAQ (reference sequence). The CDR3 runs 14 residues. DNA of the CDR3: TGTGCCAGCAGCTTTAGCGAGGTCACAGATACGCAGTATTTT. Protein product: CASSFSEVTDTQYF.

This sequence joins TRBV11-3 and TRBJ2-1; 13 bases are a match to TRBD2. The germline CDR1 and CDR2 sequences are SGHNT and YENEEA. V lost 0 bases and J lost 9; bases outside the gene matches: 5. The CDR3 runs to 16 residues. The CDR3 nucleotides read TGTGCCAGCAGCTTAGATGGACTAGCGGGAGAGGCTGAGCAGTTCTTC. It specifies CASSLDGLAGEAEQFF.

J is TRBJ2-1 and V is TRBV5-4; 10 bases are shared with TRBD2. J lost 2 bases, V lost 4 bases, and 6 bases had no gene match. The length of the CDR3 is 16 residues. Germline V CDR1 and CDR2: SGHNT, YYREEE (reference sequence). The CDR3 loop reads CASSPRSGRAYNEQFF. In DNA, the CDR3 is TGTGCCAGCAGCCCCAGGAGCGGGAGGGCCTACAATGAGCAGTTCTTC. Drawing the rest from reference TRBV5-4 and TRBJ2-1, the complete variable domain is ETGVTQSPTHLIKTRGQQVTLRCSSQSGHNTVSWYQQALGQGPQFIFQYYREEENGRGNFPPRFSGLQFPNYSSELNVNALELDDSALYLCASSPRSGRAYNEQFFGPGTRLTVL.

The rearrangement links TRBV5-4 to TRBJ1-2; D possibly corresponds to TRBD1 (6 bases). V gave up 3 bases and J gave up 5 bases, with 11 bases separating them. There are 13 residues in the CDR3. Germline CDR1 SGHNT, CDR2 YYREEE (reference sequence). The CDR3 region is CASSSKTGYGYTF. CDR3 bases: TGTGCCAGCAGCTCCAAAACAGGGTATGGCTACACCTTC.

V and J are TRBV29-1 and TRBJ2-5; TRBD1 matches at 7 bases. Germline-derived CDR1 and CDR2 are SQVTM and ANQGSEA. V lost 2 bases to trimming and J lost 3 bases; unmatched junction nucleotides: 15. The CDR3 runs to 17 residues. CDR3 DNA: TGCAGCGTTGAACGGCTAGGCAGGGGGTGGCAGGAAGAGACCCAGTACTTC. Amino acid sequence: CSVERLGRGWQEETQYF.

This clone was counted between two and nine times. V and J are TRBV10-3 and TRBJ1-5; D is unclear. The CDR3 covers 14 residues. Germline V gives CDR1 ENHRY, CDR2 SYGVKD. Trimming cost V 4 bases and J 5 bases, with 12 bases left between them. For the CDR3, the DNA is TGTGCCATCAGTGCGGGAGCGGCAGATCAGCCCCAGCATTTT. Encoded protein: CAISAGAADQPQHF.

This chain uses TRBV15 with TRBJ1-1; a weak D match, TRBD1 (5 bases). This CDR3 has 15 amino acids. Germline CDR1 is LNHNV and CDR2 is YYDKDF (reference sequence). Trimming stripped 0 bases from V and 4 bases from J, with 12 bases between. CDR3 sequence reads: CATSRDRGVGTEAFF. DNA of the CDR3: TGTGCCACCAGCAGAGATCGGGGGGTTGGCACTGAAGCTTTCTTT.

The chain recombines TRBV2 with TRBJ2-3, with a possible D match to TRBD2 (6 bases). V lost 3 bases and J 5 bases, leaving 15 bases between the germline ends. The CDR3 loop spans 15 amino acids. Germline V lookup: CDR1 SNHLY, CDR2 FYNNEI. The CDR3 DNA follows: TGTGCCAGCAGTGACGGGGGAGTTCAGATAGATACGCAGTATTTT. This codes for CASSDGGVQIDTQYF.

This chain links TRBV10-3 with TRBJ2-5; TRBD2 matches at 8 bases. The J segment lost 5 bases and the V segment lost 3 bases, leaving 8 bases of the junction unmatched. Germline V gene lookup returns CDR1 ENHRY and CDR2 SYGVKD. The CDR3 extends over 15 amino acids. Here the CDR3 DNA reads TGTGCCATCAGTGACGGGGGGGGATTTCAGGAGACCCAGTACTTC. Amino acids: CAISDGGGFQETQYF.

The chain recombines TRBV21-1 with TRBJ2-3; the table's D call, TRBD2, has no DNA check behind it. TRBV21-1 is recorded as a pseudogene. The CDR3 has 17 amino acids. The CDR3 here is CASSDRKLTDGRDTQYF. CDR3 sequence (DNA): TGTGCCAGCAGCGACCGAAAATTGACAGACGGGAGGGATACGCAGTATTTT.

V and J are TRBV11-3 and TRBJ1-2; D remains unclear. Germline CDR1 and CDR2: SGHNT and YENEEA. The V end lost 4 bases, the J end lost 4 bases, and 10 bases lay between the germline ends. This CDR3 has 13 amino acids. The CDR3 nucleotides read TGTGCCAGCAGCTCCCCCGGCGGCTATGGCTACACCTTC. Its translation is CASSSPGGYGYTF.